A single sample gave rise to the 22 T cell receptor beta chains below, sequenced in a study of blood T cell repertoires in COVID-19. TCRdb's copy holds only in-frame clones and misses some; the assay was immunoSEQ multiplex PCR. The sample has about 390,000 clones; approximately 89% are singletons. Sample: peripheral blood. The receptors stem from a woman in her sixties with COVID-19, enrolled during active disease.

Concerning this clone itself: Its ends do not fully match the called genes, so a read error is possible. The chain couples TRBV7-3 to TRBJ1-1; a possible D gene is TRBD1 (5 bases). CDR3 size: 13 residues. Looked up from germline, CDR1 is SGHTA and CDR2 is FQGTGA. CDR3 in amino acids: CASRLTGGTEAFF. The CDR3, as DNA: TGTGCCAGCAGGTTAACTGGGGGGACTGAAGCTTTCTTT.

The chain carries TRBV10-3 and TRBJ1-2, with unresolved D. The CDR3 covers 14 residues. Trimming pared 3 bases from V and 4 bases from J, leaving 12 bases between. Germline V CDR1 and CDR2: ENHRY, SYGVKD. The CDR3 spells CAISEPIGTYGYTF. CDR3 in DNA: TGTGCCATCAGTGAACCAATCGGTACCTATGGCTACACCTTC.

This sequence joins TRBV2 and TRBJ1-3; 7 bases are a match to TRBD1. The CDR3 length is 16 residues. The V and J ends lost 6 bases and 3 bases, in that order; junction bases with no gene match: 11. Per germline, CDR1 SNHLY and CDR2 FYNNEI. CDR3 coding DNA: TGTGCCAGCAGCCCGGACAGGTTAAATAGTGGAAACACCATATATTTT. As protein: CASSPDRLNSGNTIYF.

V gene TRBV6-4 combines with J gene TRBJ1-6, with D hard to call. Germline loops: CDR1 MRHNA, CDR2 SNTAGT. Trimming removed 0 bases from V and 8 bases from J, with 11 bases in between. The CDR3 has 15 amino acids. DNA of the CDR3: TGTGCCAGCAGTGACTCATCAGGTGTAGATTCACCCCTCCACTTT. It codes for CASSDSSGVDSPLHF.

The gene calls are TRBV29-1 and TRBJ2-1, with D possibly being TRBD1 (5 bases). V was clipped by 4 bases and J by 1 base, with 14 bases between them. There are 15 residues in the CDR3. Germline V gene lookup returns CDR1 SQVTM and CDR2 ANQGSEA. CDR3 residues: CSVGGRPKSYNEQFF. The CDR3 coding sequence is TGCAGCGTTGGGGGCAGGCCTAAGTCCTACAATGAGCAGTTCTTC.

The chain couples TRBV27 to TRBJ1-2, with 8 bases matching TRBD1. Germline CDR1 MNHEY, CDR2 SMNVEV (reference sequence). The CDR3 contains 17 residues. Trimming at V came to 4 bases and at J to 5 bases, leaving 15 bases not matched to a gene. The CDR3 spells CASSSGQGPFDLYGYTF. The CDR3 nucleotides are TGTGCCAGCAGTTCTGGACAGGGACCCTTCGACCTTTATGGCTACACCTTC.

J is TRBJ2-1 and V is TRBV7-8, with a weak D call TRBD1 (5 bases). Germline loops: CDR1 SGHVS, CDR2 FQNEAQ. Trimming left V 4 bases short and J 8 bases short, with 6 bases between. The CDR3 totals 11 residues. CDR3 DNA: TGTGCCAGCAGCTCAGGGCATGAGCAGTTCTTC. Translating gives CASSSGHEQFF.

The CDR3 spells CASSVGSSGGAGYQETQYF. The CDR3 DNA reads as TGTGCCAGCAGCGTAGGTTCTAGCGGGGGGGCAGGGTACCAAGAGACCCAGTACTTC. J is TRBJ2-5 and V is TRBV9; 12 nucleotides align to TRBD2. CDR1 is SGDLS, CDR2 YYNGEE, per germline. Losses at the gene ends were 0 bases for V and 0 bases for J; bases not matched to a gene: 9. The CDR3 length is 19 residues.

This clone was picked up a small number of times. The chain links TRBV21-1 to TRBJ2-4; the D segment call TRBD1 is taken from the table without a DNA check. TRBV21-1 is a recognized pseudogene. The CDR3 sequence is 14 residues long. The chain's CDR3 is CASSLSRDSGIQYF. The CDR3 coding sequence is TGTGCCAGCAGCCTAAGTAGGGACAGCGGCATTCAGTACTTC.

V usage is TRBV7-3 and J usage is TRBJ2-3, with 9 bases lining up with TRBD2. J gave up 0 bases and V 3 bases, and 7 bases lay outside the gene matches. This CDR3 contains 17 residues. The germline gives CDR1 SGHTA, CDR2 FQGTGA. This CDR3 is CASSFAGGLQSTDTQYF. For the CDR3, the DNA is TGTGCCAGCAGCTTTGCGGGGGGGCTTCAGAGCACAGATACGCAGTATTTT. Full variable domain (remainder filled in from reference TRBV7-3 and TRBJ2-3): GAGVSQTPSNKVTEKGKYVELRCDPISGHTALYWYRQSLGQGPEFLIYFQGTGAADDSGLPNDRFFAVRPEGSVSTLKIQRTERGDSAVYLCASSFAGGLQSTDTQYFGPGTRLTVL.

The rearrangement uses TRBV5-5 and TRBJ2-2; D remains ambiguous. The CDR3 has 16 residues. Per germline, CDR1 SGHKS and CDR2 YYEKEE (reference sequence). V gave up 3 bases and J gave up 0 bases, with 12 bases separating them. DNA for the CDR3: TGTGCCAGCAGCTCATTTGAGTCCGCGAACACCGGGGAGCTGTTTTTT. Its translation is CASSSFESANTGELFF.

The chain joins TRBV30 to TRBJ1-3; TRBD1 might be the D (6 bases). The CDR3 loop spans 15 amino acids. Trimming took off 4 bases at V and 4 bases at J, with 17 bases between the two ends. The germline gives CDR1 GTSNPN, CDR2 SVGIG (reference sequence). The CDR3 loop reads CAWTTNRVSGNTIYF. The CDR3 DNA follows: TGTGCCTGGACCACTAACAGGGTGTCGGGAAACACCATATATTTT.

The chain employs TRBV28 and TRBJ2-1, with 12 nucleotides matching TRBD2. Trimming took 4 bases from V and 0 from J; bases not matched to a gene: 1. This CDR3 contains 16 residues. CDR1 and CDR2 (germline): MDHEN, SYDVKM. For the CDR3, the DNA is TGTGCCAGCAGTTCACTAGCGGGGGGCTCCTACAATGAGCAGTTCTTC. It yields the protein CASSSLAGGSYNEQFF.

The rearrangement uses TRBV5-4 and TRBJ2-3, with D unresolved. The V end was cut by 0 bases, the J end by 7 bases, with 9 bases between. CDR3 length: 13 amino acids. Germline lookup yields CDR1 SGHNT and CDR2 YYREEE (reference sequence). The DNA of the CDR3 is TGTGCCAGCAGCTTGGAGCCACGATATACGCAGTATTTT. Translation gives CASSLEPRYTQYF.

This chain links TRBV15 with TRBJ1-1; no reliable D call. Germline-derived CDR1 and CDR2 are LNHNV and YYDKDF (reference sequence). The V end lost 9 bases, the J end lost 1 base, and 12 bases lay between the germline ends. The CDR3 extends over 13 amino acids. CDR3 sequence reads: CATIAQANTEAFF. In DNA form, the CDR3 reads TGTGCCACGATTGCGCAGGCGAACACTGAAGCTTTCTTT. Drawing the rest from reference TRBV15 and TRBJ1-1, the complete variable domain is DAMVIQNPRYQVTQFGKPVTLSCSQTLNHNVMYWYQQKSSQAPKLLFHYYDKDFNNEADTPDNFQSRRPNTSFCFLDIRSPGLGDTAMYLCATIAQANTEAFFGQGTRLTVV.

The chain is built from TRBV3-1 (or the pseudogene TRBV3-2) and TRBJ1-2; 11 bases map to TRBD1. The CDR3 covers 15 residues. Germline loops: CDR1 LGHDT, CDR2 YNNKEL (reference sequence). The V gene end was trimmed by 7 bases and the J gene end by 0 bases; junction bases not matched to a gene: 4. This CDR3 reads CASTGQGASNYGYTF. CDR3 nucleotides: TGTGCCAGCACCGGACAGGGGGCTTCTAACTATGGCTACACCTTC.

This clone was observed once. Its ends do not fully match the called genes, so a read error is possible. The chain uses TRBV3-1 (or the pseudogene TRBV3-2) and TRBJ1-3; no clear D gene. Germline assignment: CDR1 LGHDT and CDR2 YNNKEL (reference sequence). There are 13 residues in the CDR3. CDR3 coding DNA: TGTGCCAGCAGTCAAAATCGGGGAAGCACCATATATTTT. Amino acid sequence: CASSQNRGSTIYF.

V and J are TRBV14 and TRBJ1-4, with TRBD1 matching over 7 bases. The V segment lost 2 bases and the J segment 7 bases; nucleotides outside the gene matches: 10. The V gene's germline CDR1 is SGHDN and CDR2 FVKESK. The CDR3 covers 16 residues. CDR3 sequence: CASSQRRPSGGEKLFF. CDR3 DNA sequence: TGTGCCAGCAGCCAAAGGAGACCCTCAGGGGGTGAAAAACTGTTTTTT.

The chain couples TRBV9 to TRBJ1-1; 9 bases are a match to TRBD1. With V trimmed by 0 bases and J by 3 bases, 15 bases remained unmatched. The CDR3 runs 19 residues. The germline V gene encodes CDR1 SGDLS and CDR2 YYNGEE. The CDR3 is CASSVARGQGSGLDTEAFF. The CDR3 DNA follows: TGTGCCAGCAGCGTAGCGAGGGGACAGGGAAGTGGTCTGGACACTGAAGCTTTCTTT.

The V call is TRBV6-1, the J call TRBJ1-5, with D maybe TRBD1 (6 bases). The CDR3 is 16 residues long. With 4 bases removed from V and 3 bases from J, the gap between germline ends came to 16 bases. CDR1 is MNHNS, CDR2 SASEGT, per germline. The DNA for the CDR3 is TGTGCCAGCAGTGCAGTATCACAGGGTCCCAATCAGCCCCAGCATTTT. It translates to CASSAVSQGPNQPQHF.

This CDR3 reads CASSPYKPGTGNEKLFF. The CDR3 DNA sequence: TGTGCCAGCTCACCATACAAACCCGGGACAGGGAACGAAAAACTGTTTTTT. The rearrangement joins TRBV18 to TRBJ1-4, with TRBD1 matching 9 bases. J gave up 8 bases and V 2 bases, and 12 bases lay outside the gene matches. Per germline, CDR1 KGHSH and CDR2 LQKENI. The CDR3 has 17 amino acids.

The chain employs TRBV2 and TRBJ1-2, with D perhaps matching TRBD1 (6 bases). Trimming removed 8 bases at V and 2 bases at J, with 9 bases between. Per the germline V gene, CDR1 is SNHLY and CDR2 is FYNNEI. CDR3 length equals 12 residues. The CDR3 DNA sequence: TGTGCCAGCGGTACAGGGAACTATGGCTACACCTTC. It translates to CASGTGNYGYTF.